Below, 28 T cell receptor beta chains from the same sample are listed, as sequenced in a study of cytomegalovirus exposure and HLA in healthy donors. Use of 60 Vbeta and 13 Jbeta primers characterized the PCR. Clones were sequenced by immunoSEQ multiplex PCR, and TCRdb holds only the in-frame ones, with some missing. Of around 140,000 clones listed, approximately 80% were seen once; the top ten hold around 4.1%. Material for sequencing was PBMCs. These receptors all stem from a man aged 35-49 years in good health and CMV-seronegative.

The genes are TRBV9 and TRBJ2-2; weak D call: TRBD1 (5 bases). The CDR3 runs to 14 residues. The V gene's germline CDR1 is SGDLS and CDR2 YYNGEE. Trimming shortened V by 6 bases and J by 0 bases, and 9 bases separated the two germline ends. DNA for the CDR3: TGTGCCAGCAAGGGGCCCGCGAACACCGGGGAGCTGTTTTTT. Residues: CASKGPANTGELFF. The whole variable domain, remainder taken from reference TRBV9 and TRBJ2-2, is DSGVTQTPKHLITATGQRVTLRCSPRSGDLSVYWYQQSLDQGLQFLIQYYNGEERAKGNILERFSAQQFPDLHSELNLSSLELGDSALYFCASKGPANTGELFFGEGSRLTVL.

The chain uses TRBV7-2 and TRBJ2-7, with 10 bases lining up with TRBD1. Trimming took 6 bases from V and 3 from J; bases not matched to a gene: 8. This CDR3 contains 15 residues. CDR1 is SGHTA, CDR2 FQGNSA, per germline. CDR3 sequence: CASSHRDRGGYEQYF. CDR3 DNA sequence: TGTGCCAGCAGTCACCGGGACAGGGGTGGCTACGAGCAGTACTTC. Based on the CDR3 plus reference TRBV7-2 and TRBJ2-7, the full variable domain is GAGVSQSPSNKVTEKGKDVELRCDPISGHTALYWYRQSLGQGLEFLIYFQGNSAPDKSGLPSDRFSAERTGGSVSTLTIQRTQQEDSAVYLCASSHRDRGGYEQYFGPGTRLTVT.

The chain recombines TRBV28 with TRBJ1-4; TRBD1 matches at 8 bases. From germline, CDR1 is MDHEN and CDR2 SYDVKM. Trimming at V came to 3 bases and at J to 8 bases, leaving 8 bases not matched to a gene. The CDR3 runs to 15 residues. The CDR3 bases are TGTGCCAGCAGTTTGGGGGGCAGGGGGCGAGAAAAACTGTTTTTT. It is translated as CASSLGGRGREKLFF.

This chain joins TRBV19 and TRBJ1-2; 7 bases are shared with TRBD1. The CDR3 contains 14 residues. V shed 7 bases and J 4 bases; nucleotides not matched to a gene: 9. Germline V lookup: CDR1 LNHDA, CDR2 SQIVND (reference sequence). CDR3 DNA sequence: TGTGCCAGTATTCCGACAGGGACCACCTATGGCTACACCTTC. This translates into CASIPTGTTYGYTF. Filled out from reference TRBV19 and TRBJ1-2, the complete variable domain reads DGGITQSPKYLFRKEGQNVTLSCEQNLNHDAMYWYRQDPGQGLRLIYYSQIVNDFQKGDIAEGYSVSREKKESFPLTVTSAQKNPTAFYLCASIPTGTTYGYTFGSGTRLTVV.

The gene calls are TRBV7-2 and TRBJ2-3; 12 nucleotides agree with TRBD2. The CDR3 is 16 amino acids. Germline-derived CDR1 and CDR2 are SGHTA and FQGNSA. Trimming at V came to 5 bases and at J to 1 base, leaving 4 bases not matched to a gene. The chain's CDR3 is CASSPRLAGGTDTQYF. As DNA, the CDR3 is TGTGCCAGCAGCCCTCGACTAGCGGGGGGCACAGATACGCAGTATTTT. Drawing the rest from reference TRBV7-2 and TRBJ2-3, the complete variable domain is GAGVSQSPSNKVTEKGKDVELRCDPISGHTALYWYRQSLGQGLEFLIYFQGNSAPDKSGLPSDRFSAERTGGSVSTLTIQRTQQEDSAVYLCASSPRLAGGTDTQYFGPGTRLTVL.

This chain joins TRBV29-1 and TRBJ2-5; a weak D match, TRBD2 (5 bases). The CDR3 runs to 14 residues. The germline V gene has CDR1 SQVTM and CDR2 ANQGSEA. Trimming removed 8 bases at V and 4 bases at J, with 20 bases between. CDR3 loop: CSLLRGSGTETQYF. The CDR3 DNA sequence: TGCAGCCTTCTGCGAGGCAGCGGTACAGAGACCCAGTACTTC. The whole variable domain, filled in from reference TRBV29-1 and TRBJ2-5, reads SAVISQKPSRDICQRGTSLTIQCQVDSQVTMMFWYRQQPGQSLTLIATANQGSEATYESGFVIDKFPISRPNLTFSTLTVSNMSPEDSSIYLCSLLRGSGTETQYFGPGTRLLVL.

The chain uses TRBV6-4 and TRBJ1-1; TRBD1 is a possible D gene (6 bases). This CDR3 spans 13 amino acids. Trimming took 6 bases from V and 1 from J, leaving 9 bases between them. Germline V gene lookup returns CDR1 MRHNA and CDR2 SNTAGT. CDR3: CASSDRRNTEAFF. CDR3 nucleotides: TGTGCCAGCAGCGACAGGAGGAACACTGAAGCTTTCTTT.

Only a few counts were recorded for this clone. V and J are TRBV11-2 and TRBJ2-3, with 8 bases fitting TRBD2. CDR3 size: 16 residues. Germline-derived CDR1 and CDR2 are SGHAT and FQNNGV. V trimming: 2 bases; J trimming: 5 bases; junction bases outside the gene matches: 9. The CDR3 nucleotides are TGTGCCAGCAGCTTAACCACCGCGGGGGGAGGAGATACGCAGTATTTT. This codes for CASSLTTAGGGDTQYF.

The chain couples TRBV7-9 to TRBJ1-5; 8 nucleotides agree with TRBD1. CDR3 size: 15 residues. Looked up from germline, CDR1 is SEHNR and CDR2 is FQNEAQ (reference sequence). V was clipped by 5 bases and J by 0 bases; unmatched bases: 3. CDR3 DNA: TGTGCCAGCAGCGCGACAGGGGTTAGCAATCAGCCCCAGCATTTT. This encodes CASSATGVSNQPQHF.

The V call is TRBV19, the J call TRBJ1-6; no clear D. Trimming shortened V by 3 bases and J by 6 bases, and 9 bases separated the two germline ends. The V gene's germline CDR1 is LNHDA and CDR2 SQIVND (reference sequence). The CDR3 extends over 14 amino acids. CDR3 DNA sequence: TGTGCCAGTAGTATTGACGGACTTAATTCACCCCTCCACTTT. This codes for CASSIDGLNSPLHF.

This clone turned up a few times. The chain joins TRBV5-1 to TRBJ1-4, with a possible D match to TRBD1 (5 bases). The V gene lost 5 bases and the J gene lost 1 base, with 9 bases spanning the gap. This CDR3 has 14 amino acids. Germline V CDR1 and CDR2: SGHRS, YFSETQ. Written as DNA, the CDR3 is TGCGCCAGCAGTCCGACAGTAACTAATGAAAAACTGTTTTTT. This sequence encodes CASSPTVTNEKLFF.

The CDR3 loop reads CAGKRTHPGDTGELFF. CDR3 nucleotide sequence: TGTGCCGGCAAACGGACCCACCCAGGGGACACCGGGGAGCTGTTTTTT. The chain uses TRBV19 and TRBJ2-2; D is perhaps TRBD1 (6 bases). Germline V CDR1 and CDR2: LNHDA, SQIVND (reference sequence). The ends were cut back, 11 bases at V and 3 bases at J, with 22 bases in the middle. This CDR3 spans 16 amino acids.

The J gene is TRBJ2-1, the V gene TRBV15, with TRBD2 matching 7 bases. The V gene's germline CDR1 is LNHNV and CDR2 YYDKDF (reference sequence). V dropped 3 bases and J dropped 3; count of bases not matched to a gene: 5. This CDR3 spans 15 amino acids. In nucleotides, the CDR3 is TGTGCCACCAGCAGCGGGACTACCGACTACAATGAGCAGTTCTTC. Encoded protein: CATSSGTTDYNEQFF.

This clone has more than one count but fewer than ten. V gene TRBV19 combines with J gene TRBJ1-5, with TRBD1 identical over 10 bases. This CDR3 is built from 16 residues. Germline V CDR1 and CDR2: LNHDA, SQIVND (reference sequence). With V trimmed by 3 bases and J by 2 bases, 4 bases remained unmatched. The CDR3 protein is CASSIRDRGGNQPQHF. The CDR3 nucleotides are TGTGCCAGTAGTATCCGGGACAGGGGTGGCAATCAGCCCCAGCATTTT. The complete variable domain, with remaining parts taken from reference TRBV19 and TRBJ1-5, reads DGGITQSPKYLFRKEGQNVTLSCEQNLNHDAMYWYRQDPGQGLRLIYYSQIVNDFQKGDIAEGYSVSREKKESFPLTVTSAQKNPTAFYLCASSIRDRGGNQPQHFGDGTRLSIL.

The chain joins TRBV7-2 to TRBJ2-6; D gene uncertain. The V gene's germline CDR1 is SGHTA and CDR2 FQGNSA. The CDR3 is 16 residues long. V was trimmed by 0 bases and J by 2 bases, leaving 8 bases between them. This chain's CDR3 is CASSLAPTAGANVLTF. CDR3 sequence (DNA): TGTGCCAGCAGCTTAGCCCCCACGGCTGGGGCCAACGTCCTGACTTTC.

This clone was seen a few times. The J gene is TRBJ2-6, the V gene TRBV5-1; 7 nucleotides line up with TRBD1. Germline lookup yields CDR1 SGHRS and CDR2 YFSETQ. The V segment lost 4 bases and the J segment 0 bases; nucleotides outside the gene matches: 4. The CDR3 runs to 16 residues. The CDR3 loop reads CASSPTGVSGANVLTF. The DNA of the CDR3 is TGCGCCAGCAGCCCCACAGGGGTCTCTGGGGCCAACGTCCTGACTTTC.

The V gene is TRBV20-1, the J gene TRBJ1-2, with D unresolved. This CDR3 comprises 11 residues. V was pared by 3 bases and J by 7 bases, with 9 bases between. Germline lookup yields CDR1 DFQATT and CDR2 SNEGSKA (reference sequence). This CDR3 reads CSASEGVGYTF. In nucleotides, the CDR3 is TGCAGTGCTAGTGAAGGAGTTGGCTACACCTTC.

The rearrangement links TRBV6-5 to TRBJ1-3; perhaps TRBD1 as D (6 bases). This CDR3 is built from 14 residues. The V gene's germline CDR1 is MNHEY and CDR2 SVGAGI. V lost 6 bases and J 2 bases, leaving 11 bases between the germline ends. This chain's CDR3 is CASRVDRTGNTIYF. For the CDR3, the DNA is TGTGCCAGCAGAGTAGACAGGACTGGAAACACCATATATTTT.

This chain joins TRBV5-8 and TRBJ1-1, with 10 nucleotides matching TRBD1. Germline CDR1 and CDR2: SGHTS and YDEGEE. The CDR3 has 12 residues. The V and J ends lost 0 bases and 11 bases, in that order; junction bases with no gene match: 1. The CDR3 DNA reads TGTGCCAGCAGCTTGGGGGGACAGGGGGCTTTCTTT. Amino acid sequence: CASSLGGQGAFF. The full variable domain, its missing parts supplied by reference TRBV5-8 and TRBJ1-1, is EAGVTQSPTHLIKTRGQQATLRCSPISGHTSVYWYQQALGLGLQFLLWYDEGEERNRGNFPPRFSGRQFPNYSSELNVNALELEDSALYLCASSLGGQGAFFGQGTRLTVV.

V gene TRBV30 combines with J gene TRBJ1-4; D not resolved. The germline V gene has CDR1 GTSNPN and CDR2 SVGIG (reference sequence). CDR3 length equals 14 residues. Trimming pared 5 bases from V and 4 bases from J, leaving 14 bases between. CDR3 nucleotide sequence: TGTGCCTGGTCAAGATCCCGGGGTAATGAAAAACTGTTTTTT. It translates to CAWSRSRGNEKLFF.

There are a few counts of this clone. The chain carries TRBV7-9 and TRBJ2-3; weak D call: TRBD2 (5 bases). Germline-derived CDR1 and CDR2 are SEHNR and FQNEAQ (reference sequence). The CDR3 totals 13 residues. The V end lost 2 bases, the J end lost 8 bases, and 11 bases lay between the germline ends. The CDR3 DNA reads TGTGCCAGCAGCTTACCTGGGAGACCTACGCAGTATTTT. Its translation is CASSLPGRPTQYF.

This clone was recorded only once. The chain carries TRBV28 and TRBJ2-2; tentatively, D is TRBD1 (6 bases). The DNA matches TRBJ1-3 better at its end, which makes the J call doubtful. CDR3 length equals 16 residues. Germline V lookup: CDR1 MDHEN, CDR2 SYDVKM. CDR3 residues: CASSSGGGQLGNTIYF. Written as DNA, the CDR3 is TGTGCCAGCAGTTCCGGCGGGGGGCAGCTCGGAAACACCATATATTTT.

V gene TRBV5-1 combines with J gene TRBJ2-7, with D maybe TRBD2 (5 bases). This CDR3 comprises 15 residues. CDR1 SGHRS and CDR2 YFSETQ come from the germline V gene. V lost 5 bases and J 0 bases, leaving 15 bases between the germline ends. The CDR3 DNA sequence: TGCGCCAGCAGGGCCCAGCGGCTGAGCTCCTACGAGCAGTACTTC. This translates into CASRAQRLSSYEQYF.

The CDR3 DNA reads as TGCGCCAGCAGCTTGGCTAGCGCTAGCACCGGGGAGCTGTTTTTT. This gives the protein CASSLASASTGELFF. The chain joins TRBV5-1 to TRBJ2-2; a possible D gene is TRBD2 (6 bases). This CDR3 is built from 15 residues. The germline V gene encodes CDR1 SGHRS and CDR2 YFSETQ. Trimming took off 0 bases at V and 4 bases at J, with 10 bases between the two ends. Combining the CDR3 with reference TRBV5-1 and TRBJ2-2 gives the whole variable domain KAGVTQTPRYLIKTRGQQVTLSCSPISGHRSVSWYQQTPGQGLQFLFEYFSETQRNKGNFPGRFSGRQFSNSRSEMNVSTLELGDSALYLCASSLASASTGELFFGEGSRLTVL.

Details on this clone: Other DNA sequences in this specimen translate into the identical CDR3. V is TRBV19 and J is TRBJ1-5; D is possibly TRBD1 (5 bases). CDR3 length equals 14 residues. The germline V gene encodes CDR1 LNHDA and CDR2 SQIVND (reference sequence). Trimming removed 4 bases at V and 0 bases at J, with 7 bases between. Here the CDR3 DNA reads TGTGCCAGTAGTAGACAGAATAGCAATCAGCCCCAGCATTTT. Its translation is CASSRQNSNQPQHF.

This chain uses TRBV19 with TRBJ2-6, with TRBD1 matching over 7 bases. Germline-derived CDR1 and CDR2 are LNHDA and SQIVND (reference sequence). The CDR3 contains 15 residues. The ends lost 7 bases at V and 2 bases at J; junction bases unmatched: 5. The CDR3 loop is CASTYTGAGANVLTF. The CDR3 DNA reads as TGTGCCAGTACCTATACAGGGGCTGGGGCCAACGTCCTGACTTTC.

The genes are TRBV5-1 and TRBJ2-2; 7 positions match TRBD2. Germline assignment: CDR1 SGHRS and CDR2 YFSETQ. The CDR3 covers 16 residues. Trimming took 6 bases from V and 4 from J; bases not matched to a gene: 12. CDR3 coding DNA: TGCGCCAGCACCACAGAAGTGGGGAGGGGCACCGGGGAGCTGTTTTTT. It specifies CASTTEVGRGTGELFF.

This sequence joins TRBV19 and TRBJ2-5, with TRBD2 identical over 9 bases. The CDR3 runs to 16 residues. Looked up from germline, CDR1 is LNHDA and CDR2 is SQIVND (reference sequence). Trimming at V came to 1 base and at J to 7 bases, leaving 10 bases not matched to a gene. CDR3 DNA sequence: TGTGCCAGTAGTATAGCTAGCGGGGAGCCCCGCGGGACCCAGTACTTC. This gives the protein CASSIASGEPRGTQYF.